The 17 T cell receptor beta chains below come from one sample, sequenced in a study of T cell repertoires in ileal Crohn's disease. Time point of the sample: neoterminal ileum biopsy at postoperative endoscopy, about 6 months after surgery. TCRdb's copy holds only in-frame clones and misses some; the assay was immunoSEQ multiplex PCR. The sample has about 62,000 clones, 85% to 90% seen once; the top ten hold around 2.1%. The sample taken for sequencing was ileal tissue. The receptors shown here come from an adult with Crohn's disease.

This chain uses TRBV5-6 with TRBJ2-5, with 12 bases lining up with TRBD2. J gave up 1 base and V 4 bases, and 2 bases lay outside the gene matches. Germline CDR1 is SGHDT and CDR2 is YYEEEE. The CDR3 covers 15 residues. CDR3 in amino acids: CASSMTSGGQETQYF. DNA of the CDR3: TGTGCCAGCAGCATGACTAGCGGGGGCCAAGAGACCCAGTACTTC.

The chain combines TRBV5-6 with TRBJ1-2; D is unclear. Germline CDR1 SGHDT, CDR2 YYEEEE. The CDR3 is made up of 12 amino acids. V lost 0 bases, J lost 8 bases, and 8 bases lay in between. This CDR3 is CASSLGSLGYTF. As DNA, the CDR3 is TGTGCCAGCAGCTTGGGGAGTTTGGGCTACACCTTC.

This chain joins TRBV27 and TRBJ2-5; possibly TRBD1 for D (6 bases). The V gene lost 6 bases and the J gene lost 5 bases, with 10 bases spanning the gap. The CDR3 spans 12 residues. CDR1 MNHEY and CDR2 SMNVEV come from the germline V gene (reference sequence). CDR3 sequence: CASSRGKETQYF. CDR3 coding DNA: TGTGCCAGCAGCAGGGGAAAGGAGACCCAGTACTTC.

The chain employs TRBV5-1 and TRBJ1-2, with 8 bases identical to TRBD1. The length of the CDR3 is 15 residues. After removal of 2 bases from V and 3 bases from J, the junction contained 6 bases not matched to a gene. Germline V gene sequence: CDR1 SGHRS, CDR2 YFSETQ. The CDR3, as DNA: TGCGCCAGCAGCTTAGGACAGGGCGATTACTATGGCTACACCTTC. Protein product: CASSLGQGDYYGYTF.

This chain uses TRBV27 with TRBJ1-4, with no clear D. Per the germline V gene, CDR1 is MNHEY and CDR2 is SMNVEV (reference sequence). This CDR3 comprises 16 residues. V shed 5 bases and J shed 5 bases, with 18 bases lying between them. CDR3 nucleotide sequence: TGTGCCAGCAGTGTCTCCGCGCGACTTATAAATGAAAAACTGTTTTTT. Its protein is CASSVSARLINEKLFF.

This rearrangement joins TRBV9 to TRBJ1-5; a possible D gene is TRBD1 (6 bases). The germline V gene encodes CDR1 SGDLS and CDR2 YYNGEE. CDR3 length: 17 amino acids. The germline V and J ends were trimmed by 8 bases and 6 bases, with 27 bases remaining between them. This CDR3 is CASDNATNQGFPQPQHF. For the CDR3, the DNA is TGTGCCAGTGATAATGCAACTAATCAGGGGTTCCCTCAGCCCCAGCATTTT.

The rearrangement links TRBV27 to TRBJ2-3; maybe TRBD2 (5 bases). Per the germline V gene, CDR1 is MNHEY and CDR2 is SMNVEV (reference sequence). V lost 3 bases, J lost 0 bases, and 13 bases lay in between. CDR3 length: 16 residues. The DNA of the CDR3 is TGTGCCAGCAGTTTTGTCCTAGCTACTAGCACAGATACGCAGTATTTT. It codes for CASSFVLATSTDTQYF.

The CDR3 here is CASSLGDRRALQYF. The CDR3, as DNA: TGTGCCAGCAGCTTGGGCGACAGGCGGGCACTGCAGTACTTC. V is TRBV5-6 and J is TRBJ2-7; TRBD1 is a possible D gene (6 bases). This CDR3 is 14 amino acids long. CDR1 and CDR2 from the germline V gene are SGHDT and YYEEEE. With 0 bases removed from V and 9 bases from J, the gap between germline ends came to 16 bases.

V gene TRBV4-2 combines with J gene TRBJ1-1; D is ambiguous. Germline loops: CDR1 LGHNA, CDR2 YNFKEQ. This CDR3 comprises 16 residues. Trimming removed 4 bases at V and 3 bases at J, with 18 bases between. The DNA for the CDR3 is TGTGCCAGCAGCCCTCGCGGCGGTCCCGGATACACTGAAGCTTTCTTT. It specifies CASSPRGGPGYTEAFF.

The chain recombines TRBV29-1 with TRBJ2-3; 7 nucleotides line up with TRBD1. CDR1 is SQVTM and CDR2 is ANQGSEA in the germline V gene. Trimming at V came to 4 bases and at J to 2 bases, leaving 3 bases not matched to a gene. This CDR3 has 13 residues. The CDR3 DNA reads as TGCAGCGTTGGGGGACAGTTCACAGATACGCAGTATTTT. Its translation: CSVGGQFTDTQYF.

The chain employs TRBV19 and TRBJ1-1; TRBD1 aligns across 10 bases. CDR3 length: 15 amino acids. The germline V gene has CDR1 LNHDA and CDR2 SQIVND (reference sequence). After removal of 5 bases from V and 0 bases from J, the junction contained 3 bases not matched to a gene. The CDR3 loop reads CASSRGQGLNTEAFF. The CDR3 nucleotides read TGTGCCAGTAGTCGGGGACAGGGGTTGAACACTGAAGCTTTCTTT.

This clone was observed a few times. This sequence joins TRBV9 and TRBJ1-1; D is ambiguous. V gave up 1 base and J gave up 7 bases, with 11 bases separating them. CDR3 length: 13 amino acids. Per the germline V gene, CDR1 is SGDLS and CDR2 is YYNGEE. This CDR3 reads CASSVSGGREAFF. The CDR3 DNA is TGTGCCAGCAGCGTATCTGGAGGCCGTGAAGCTTTCTTT.

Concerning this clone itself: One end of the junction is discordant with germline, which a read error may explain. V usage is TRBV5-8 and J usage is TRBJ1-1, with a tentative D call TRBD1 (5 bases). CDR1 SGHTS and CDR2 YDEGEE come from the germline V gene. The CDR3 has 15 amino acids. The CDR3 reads CASSPLPKTETEAFF. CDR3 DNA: TGTGCCAGCAGCCCGCTCCCAAAGACAGAAACTGAAGCCTTCTTT.

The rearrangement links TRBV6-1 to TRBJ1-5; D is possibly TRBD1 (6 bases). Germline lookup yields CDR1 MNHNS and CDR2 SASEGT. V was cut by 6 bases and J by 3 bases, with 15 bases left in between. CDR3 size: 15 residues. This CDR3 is CASRTGDSFNQPQHF. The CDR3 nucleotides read TGTGCCAGCAGGACAGGAGACAGTTTCAATCAGCCCCAGCATTTT.

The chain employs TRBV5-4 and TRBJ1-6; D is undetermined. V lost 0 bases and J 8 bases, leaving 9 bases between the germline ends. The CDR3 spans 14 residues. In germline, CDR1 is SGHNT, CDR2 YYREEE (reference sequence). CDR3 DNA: TGTGCCAGCAGCTTGGTCGGGTCGGATTCACCCCTCCACTTT. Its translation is CASSLVGSDSPLHF.

The DNA of the CDR3 is TGTGCCAGCAGCTTAGTAATATCAGCGGGACATTACGAGCAGTACTTC. Protein sequence: CASSLVISAGHYEQYF. The chain recombines TRBV7-9 with TRBJ2-7; the D gene is possibly TRBD2 (7 bases). Trimming left V 1 base short and J 4 bases short, with 17 bases between. The CDR3 runs 16 residues. Germline assignment: CDR1 SEHNR and CDR2 FQNEAQ (reference sequence).

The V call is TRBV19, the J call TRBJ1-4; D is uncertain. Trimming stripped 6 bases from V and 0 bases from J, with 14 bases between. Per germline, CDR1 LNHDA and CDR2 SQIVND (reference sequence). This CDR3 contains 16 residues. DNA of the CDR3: TGTGCCAGTAGCCTCGGTTTATTACCAACTAATGAAAAACTGTTTTTT. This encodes CASSLGLLPTNEKLFF.